This T cell receptor (beta chain) was recorded in a study of blood T cell repertoires in COVID-19. Study context: Two negative PCRs, clearance, or symptom resolution were required of recovered Cohort 3 donors. From the United States, Italy and Spain came samples of acute and convalescent COVID-19. The cDNA or gDNA used as material had been derived from T cells, B-cell-depleted T cells, or PBMCs.

Trimming removed 1 base from V and 7 bases from J, with 11 bases in between. This CDR3 is 14 amino acids long. Germline loops: CDR1 SGHNT, CDR2 YYREEE (reference sequence). Measured with immunoSEQ multiplex PCR; TCRdb has only the in-frame clones, and not every one. The table records roughly 150,000 clones, 79% of them present only once. The TCR originated in a woman between 70 and 85 years old in a cohort exposed to, infected with or recovered from COVID-19 (not recorded which). The sample comprised PBMCs or T cells enriched from blood (not recorded which). The chain couples TRBV5-4 to TRBJ1-4, with no clear D. The DNA for the CDR3 is TGTGCCAGCAGCTTGAGAAGGGAGGGTGAAAAACTGTTTTTT. Amino acid sequence: CASSLRREGEKLFF.